Listed below are T cell receptor beta chains from one sample, sequenced in a study of blood T cell repertoires in COVID-19. Assay: immunoSEQ multiplex PCR; the TCRdb copy retains only in-frame clones and omits some. Of under 150,000 clones in the sample, approximately 84% were seen once. The sample taken for sequencing was peripheral blood. The receptors come from a woman aged 55-70 years with acute or convalescent COVID-19. Both conserved end residues are part of each CDR3. The order of the fields is CDR3 length, J gene, clone size, V gene, D gene, CDR3 DNA, CDR3 protein. A D gene is named only where the DNA matches it firmly. Only part of the rows carry a size: once, few, many, or a class if the clone is expanded.

CDR3 length: 16; J gene: TRBJ2-2; clone size: .; V gene: TRBV7-9; D gene: .; CDR3 DNA: TGTGCCAGCAGCTTTTCCGGGGGGCTTACCACCGGGGAGCTGTTTTTT; CDR3 protein: CASSFSGGLTTGELFF
CDR3 length: 15; J gene: TRBJ2-1; clone size: few; V gene: TRBV7-9; D gene: .; CDR3 DNA: TGTGCCAGCAGTCCGTTGGGGCAGTACTACAATGAGCAGTTCTTC; CDR3 protein: CASSPLGQYYNEQFF
CDR3 length: 14; J gene: TRBJ1-6; clone size: .; V gene: TRBV11-2; D gene: TRBD1; CDR3 DNA: TGTGCCAGCAGCTTAACAGGGGAACATTCACCCCTCCACTTT; CDR3 protein: CASSLTGEHSPLHF
CDR3 length: 16; J gene: TRBJ2-4; clone size: .; V gene: TRBV5-4; D gene: TRBD2; CDR3 DNA: TGTGCCAGCAGCCGGCGGACTTTAGCGGGGAGGGACATTCAGTACTTC; CDR3 protein: CASSRRTLAGRDIQYF
CDR3 length: 15; J gene: TRBJ1-1; clone size: .; V gene: TRBV28; D gene: .; CDR3 DNA: TGTGCCAGCAGTCGGCCCTTCGTCCCAAACGAGGGAGCTTTCTTT; CDR3 protein: CASSRPFVPNEGAFF
CDR3 length: 14; J gene: TRBJ1-6; clone size: many; V gene: TRBV30; D gene: .; CDR3 DNA: TGTGCCTGGACTTCCGGACTGAATAATTCACCCCTCCACTTT; CDR3 protein: CAWTSGLNNSPLHF
CDR3 length: 15; J gene: TRBJ2-2; clone size: .; V gene: TRBV5-1; D gene: TRBD2; CDR3 DNA: TGCGCCAGCAGGCGAGCGGGAGAGAACACCGGGGAGCTGTTTTTT; CDR3 protein: CASRRAGENTGELFF
CDR3 length: 11; J gene: TRBJ1-2; clone size: .; V gene: TRBV20-1; D gene: .; CDR3 DNA: TGCAGGCCGGGGGGGGCTGGTGGCTACACCTTC; CDR3 protein: CRPGGAGGYTF
CDR3 length: 18; J gene: TRBJ2-5; clone size: .; V gene: TRBV7-2; D gene: TRBD2; CDR3 DNA: TGTGCCAGCAGCTTAGGTAGTGTTAGGCTAGCGGGAAAAGAGACCCAGTACTTC; CDR3 protein: CASSLGSVRLAGKETQYF
CDR3 length: 15; J gene: TRBJ2-3; clone size: .; V gene: TRBV27; D gene: TRBD1; CDR3 DNA: TGTGCCAGCAGCCACCCGGGACAGGGGTTGGATACGCAGTATTTT; CDR3 protein: CASSHPGQGLDTQYF
CDR3 length: 14; J gene: TRBJ2-2; clone size: .; V gene: TRBV27; D gene: TRBD2; CDR3 DNA: TGTGCCAGCAGTCCAGGACTAGCTGCCGGGGAGCTGTTTTTT; CDR3 protein: CASSPGLAAGELFF
CDR3 length: 17; J gene: TRBJ1-2; clone size: .; V gene: TRBV27; D gene: TRBD1; CDR3 DNA: TGTGCCAGCAGTTTATTGGGTCGGGGACAGGGGTTTGATGGCTACACCTTC; CDR3 protein: CASSLLGRGQGFDGYTF
CDR3 length: 12; J gene: TRBJ1-2; clone size: few; V gene: TRBV2; D gene: TRBD1; CDR3 DNA: TGTGCCAGCCGACAGGGGGCAAATGGCTACACCTTC; CDR3 protein: CASRQGANGYTF
CDR3 length: 14; J gene: TRBJ1-2; clone size: .; V gene: TRBV4-3; D gene: .; CDR3 DNA: TGCGCCAGCAGCCCAGGATCCCTTAACTATGGCTACACCTTC; CDR3 protein: CASSPGSLNYGYTF
CDR3 length: 14; J gene: TRBJ2-2; clone size: .; V gene: TRBV6-5; D gene: TRBD2; CDR3 DNA: TGTGCCAGCAATAGCGGGAGTGACACCGGGGAGCTGTTTTTT; CDR3 protein: CASNSGSDTGELFF
CDR3 length: 13; J gene: TRBJ1-5; clone size: .; V gene: TRBV6-5; D gene: TRBD1; CDR3 DNA: TGTGCCAGTACAGGGGTTCGGAATCAGCCCCAGCATTTT; CDR3 protein: CASTGVRNQPQHF
CDR3 length: 15; J gene: TRBJ2-7; clone size: .; V gene: TRBV3-1/TRBV3-2; D gene: .; CDR3 DNA: TGTGCCAGCAGCCCGGGTGGGACGGGAGCCTACGAGCAGTACTTC; CDR3 protein: CASSPGGTGAYEQYF
CDR3 length: 14; J gene: TRBJ2-4; clone size: .; V gene: TRBV28; D gene: .; CDR3 DNA: TGTGCCAGCAACGGGGGACTAGCCAAAAACATTCAGTACTTC; CDR3 protein: CASNGGLAKNIQYF
CDR3 length: 13; J gene: TRBJ2-3; clone size: .; V gene: TRBV6-2/TRBV6-3; D gene: .; CDR3 DNA: TGTGCCAGCAGCGACGGGGATACAGATACGCAGTATTTT; CDR3 protein: CASSDGDTDTQYF
CDR3 length: 13; J gene: TRBJ2-3; clone size: .; V gene: TRBV30; D gene: .; CDR3 DNA: TGTGCCTGGAGTGCTAGTAGCGCAGATACGCAGTATTTT; CDR3 protein: CAWSASSADTQYF
CDR3 length: 14; J gene: TRBJ1-6; clone size: .; V gene: TRBV27; D gene: TRBD1; CDR3 DNA: TGTGCCAGCCGCACAGGGGCTGTTAATTCACCCCTCCACTTT; CDR3 protein: CASRTGAVNSPLHF
CDR3 length: 13; J gene: TRBJ2-7; clone size: .; V gene: TRBV28; D gene: .; CDR3 DNA: TGTGCCAGCGCTGCACCGAGCTCCTACGAGCAGTACTTC; CDR3 protein: CASAAPSSYEQYF
CDR3 length: 13; J gene: TRBJ1-5; clone size: .; V gene: TRBV28; D gene: .; CDR3 DNA: TGTGCCAGCAGTTTCAGTTCTTATCAGCCCCAGCATTTT; CDR3 protein: CASSFSSYQPQHF
CDR3 length: 13; J gene: TRBJ1-4; clone size: .; V gene: TRBV24-1; D gene: .; CDR3 DNA: TGTGCCACCAGTGATCGACAGTTTGAAAAACTGTTTTTT; CDR3 protein: CATSDRQFEKLFF
CDR3 length: 14; J gene: TRBJ1-5; clone size: .; V gene: TRBV5-1; D gene: .; CDR3 DNA: TGCGCCAGCAGCTGGCAGGCGGGCGATCAGCCCCAGCATTTT; CDR3 protein: CASSWQAGDQPQHF
CDR3 length: 14; J gene: TRBJ1-1; clone size: .; V gene: TRBV5-1; D gene: .; CDR3 DNA: TGCGCCAGCAGCTTGTCGGCGGGGACCACTGAAGCTTTCTTT; CDR3 protein: CASSLSAGTTEAFF
CDR3 length: 15; J gene: TRBJ1-2; clone size: .; V gene: TRBV4-3; D gene: TRBD1; CDR3 DNA: TGCGCCAGCAGCCAAGATAAGGGGGCGAGCTATGGCTACACCTTC; CDR3 protein: CASSQDKGASYGYTF
CDR3 length: 18; J gene: TRBJ1-1; clone size: .; V gene: TRBV6-2/TRBV6-3; D gene: TRBD1; CDR3 DNA: TGTGCCAGCAGTTCTACCATCTGGTCCGGGACAGGGTGGACTGAAGCTTTCTTT; CDR3 protein: CASSSTIWSGTGWTEAFF
CDR3 length: 14; J gene: TRBJ1-2; clone size: .; V gene: TRBV7-9; D gene: .; CDR3 DNA: TGTGCCAGCAGCTTAGAGACAACCGCTGGAGGCTACACCTTC; CDR3 protein: CASSLETTAGGYTF
CDR3 length: 13; J gene: TRBJ2-3; clone size: .; V gene: TRBV11-2; D gene: TRBD2; CDR3 DNA: TGTGCCAGCAGTAAGCGGGAGCGGGGTACGCAGTATTTT; CDR3 protein: CASSKRERGTQYF
CDR3 length: 16; J gene: TRBJ2-2; clone size: .; V gene: TRBV10-3; D gene: TRBD2; CDR3 DNA: TGTGCCATCAGTGAGTCGGTAGCGGGAGAGACCGGGGAGCTGTTTTTT; CDR3 protein: CAISESVAGETGELFF
CDR3 length: 14; J gene: TRBJ2-7; clone size: .; V gene: TRBV7-9; D gene: TRBD1; CDR3 DNA: TGTGCCAGCAACCGGGACAGGGGGTATTACGAGCAGTACTTC; CDR3 protein: CASNRDRGYYEQYF
CDR3 length: 16; J gene: TRBJ1-2; clone size: few; V gene: TRBV28; D gene: TRBD1; CDR3 DNA: TGTGCCAGCAGTTTAGCTGCGGGACAGGGGCGGTATGGCTACACCTTC; CDR3 protein: CASSLAAGQGRYGYTF
CDR3 length: 14; J gene: TRBJ2-7; clone size: .; V gene: TRBV30; D gene: .; CDR3 DNA: TGTGCCTGGAGGTCCGGGACATTCTACTACGAGCAGTACTTC; CDR3 protein: CAWRSGTFYYEQYF
CDR3 length: 15; J gene: TRBJ2-5; clone size: .; V gene: TRBV7-9; D gene: .; CDR3 DNA: TGTGCCAGCAGCTCTAGGGGTGGGGAACAAGAGACCCAGTACTTC; CDR3 protein: CASSSRGGEQETQYF
CDR3 length: 13; J gene: TRBJ1-2; clone size: .; V gene: TRBV12-3/TRBV12-4; D gene: TRBD1; CDR3 DNA: TGTGCCAGCACCCCTGGGACAGGCTATGGCTACACCTTC; CDR3 protein: CASTPGTGYGYTF
CDR3 length: 13; J gene: TRBJ1-3; clone size: .; V gene: TRBV24-1; D gene: TRBD1; CDR3 DNA: TGTGCCACCATGGGACAGGGCGGAAACACCATATATTTT; CDR3 protein: CATMGQGGNTIYF
CDR3 length: 15; J gene: TRBJ2-3; clone size: .; V gene: TRBV5-4; D gene: TRBD2; CDR3 DNA: TGTGCCAGCAGCTTCCTAGCGGGAAGCACAGATACGCAGTATTTT; CDR3 protein: CASSFLAGSTDTQYF
CDR3 length: 18; J gene: TRBJ2-6; clone size: .; V gene: TRBV24-1; D gene: .; CDR3 DNA: TGTGCCACCAGTGCAACTCGGGTTGAGGGCTCTGGGGCCAACGTCCTGACTTTC; CDR3 protein: CATSATRVEGSGANVLTF
CDR3 length: 12; J gene: TRBJ1-2; clone size: many; V gene: TRBV28; D gene: .; CDR3 DNA: TGTGCCAGCAACCTGGACAGCTATGGCTACACCTTC; CDR3 protein: CASNLDSYGYTF
CDR3 length: 15; J gene: TRBJ1-6; clone size: .; V gene: TRBV4-3; D gene: .; CDR3 DNA: TGCGCCAGCAGCCAAACAGCGGCCGGCACGAGGGCCCTCCACTTT; CDR3 protein: CASSQTAAGTRALHF